This is a list of T cell receptor beta chains from one sample in a study of OX40 agonist ivuxolimab in advanced cancers. This table comes from immunoSEQ multiplex PCR, and its TCRdb copy is limited to in-frame clones, with some not included. The profile covers approximately 87,000 clones, with more than 90% appearing a single time and less than 3.5% taken by the ten largest. Material: CD4+ or CD8+ T cells sorted from blood, obtained in a trial of the OX40 agonist ivuxolimab. The receptors here all came from an adult with an advanced solid tumor such as melanoma, head and neck, liver or kidney cancer. Each CDR3 is given with its conserved first and last residue. Each record gives: V gene, J gene, clone size, D gene, CDR3 DNA, CDR3 protein. D genes are given only for firm matches. The size of a clone is reported for some rows only, either as once, few or many, or as a class for expanded clones.

>TRBV5-1|TRBJ2-7|NA|NA
TGCGCCAGCAGTCCAAGGGACCGAGGCCACGAGCAGTACTTC
CASSPRDRGHEQYF
>TRBV7-6|TRBJ2-5|NA|NA
TGTGCCAGCAGCCAAACCAGGACAGAGAGTATGAAGGAGACCCAGTACTTC
CASSQTRTESMKETQYF
>TRBV6-1|TRBJ1-1|once|NA
TGTGCCAGCAGTAAGGGTCCCACCACTGAAGCTTTCTTT
CASSKGPTTEAFF
>TRBV29-1|TRBJ2-3|NA|NA
TGCAGCGTTGCTTCCCACGGGGACATCTTCACAGATACGCAGTATTTT
CSVASHGDIFTDTQYF
>TRBV30|TRBJ2-7|few|NA
TGTGCCTGGAGAGGTCACCGCGGAGCCTCCTACGAGCAGTACTTC
CAWRGHRGASYEQYF
>TRBV4-1|TRBJ2-7|NA|NA
TGCGCCAGCAGCCAGGAAACAGTTTCCTACGAGCAGTACTTC
CASSQETVSYEQYF
>TRBV19|TRBJ2-1|NA|TRBD2
TGTGCCAGTAGTATAGTGAGCGGGGGGGTCAATGAGCAGTTCTTC
CASSIVSGGVNEQFF
>TRBV4-3|TRBJ2-5|NA|TRBD2
TGCGCCAGCAGCCAAGATCGGCTAGCGGGGTCACAGACCCAGTACTTC
CASSQDRLAGSQTQYF
>TRBV27|TRBJ2-3|NA|NA
TGTGCCAGCAGTCTCTGGTCCCCAGATACGCAGTATTTT
CASSLWSPDTQYF
>TRBV12-5|TRBJ2-7|NA|NA
TGTGCTAGTGGTTCGTCGGACAGCTACGAGCAGTACTTC
CASGSSDSYEQYF